This TCR beta chain came from a study of TIL therapy for anti-PD-1-resistant metastatic lung cancer. Study-wide context: A handful of tumors were EGFR-mutant and two were ALK-rearranged. Median tumor mutation burden was under 1.9 mutations per megabase.

Sequencing used immunoSEQ v3. Libraries were sequenced to around 2 million read pairs (survey) or about 5-6 million (deep). Only in-frame clones appear in the TCRdb table, and some are missing; sequencing was by immunoSEQ multiplex PCR. The sample contains just over 45,000 clones, about 80% of which appear only once. Trimming left V 6 bases short and J 2 bases short, with 11 bases between. CDR1 SNHLY and CDR2 FYNNEI come from the germline V gene. The CDR3 consists of 13 residues. Time point: pre-treatment sample, taken before nivolumab and TIL therapy. The source is a man between 65 and 85 years old with non-small cell lung cancer. This chain connects TRBV2 to TRBJ2-7, with a possible D match to TRBD1 (5 bases). The sequencing used blood, collected at baseline. Here the CDR3 reads CASRKDRAYEQYF. Written as DNA, the CDR3 is TGTGCCAGCAGAAAAGACAGAGCCTACGAGCAGTACTTC.